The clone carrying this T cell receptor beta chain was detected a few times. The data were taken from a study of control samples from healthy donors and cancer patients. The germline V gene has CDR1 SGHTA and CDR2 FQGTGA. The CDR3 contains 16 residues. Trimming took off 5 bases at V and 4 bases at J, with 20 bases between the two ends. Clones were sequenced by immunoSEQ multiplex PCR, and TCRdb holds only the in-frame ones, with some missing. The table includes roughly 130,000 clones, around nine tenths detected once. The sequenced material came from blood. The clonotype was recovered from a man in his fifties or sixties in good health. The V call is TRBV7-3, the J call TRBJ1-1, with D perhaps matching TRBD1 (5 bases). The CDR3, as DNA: TGTGCCAGCAGCATAAAGGACATTACCGGGGCCACTGAAGCTTTCTTT. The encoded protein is CASSIKDITGATEAFF.